These 17 T cell receptor beta chains originate from one sample sequenced in a study of tumor and adjacent non-tumor tissue in lung cancer. The library came from three nested PCR rounds adapted from ARM-PCR protocols. TCRdb reprocessed the multiplex PCR reads with MiXCR, giving one entry per CDR3 protein. The sample yields approximately 140,000 distinct CDR3 sequences, 60% to 70% seen once. This sample's RNA came from whole unsorted tissue. The sample consisted of lung tumor tissue. These receptors all stem from a man aged 60 to 75 with small cell lung cancer.

This chain links TRBV12-3 or TRBV12-4 with TRBJ2-3; D is unclear. CDR3 length equals 15 residues. With 6 bases removed from V and 6 bases from J, the gap between germline ends came to 19 bases. The CDR3 bases are TGTGCCAGCAGCCCCGCGCTGGGCGATGGGGATACGCAGTATTTT. Translation gives CASSPALGDGDTQYF.

On this clonotype: Just one base apart from a much larger clone, this may be a read error. The chain joins TRBV29-1 to TRBJ2-7; 13 bases agree with TRBD2. The germline CDR1 and CDR2 sequences are SQVTM and ANQGSEA. CDR3 length: 15 residues. V shed 8 bases, J shed 9 bases, and the junction held 16 bases outside the gene matches. CDR3 sequence reads: CSIVPGLAGEVGQYF. CDR3 nucleotides: TGCAGCATTGTTCCCGGACTAGCGGGAGAGGTAGGGCAGTACTTC.

This sequence joins TRBV11-2 and TRBJ2-5; D may be TRBD2 (5 bases). Germline-derived CDR1 and CDR2 are SGHAT and FQNNGV. Trimming pared 4 bases from V and 4 bases from J, leaving 13 bases between. This CDR3 is 14 amino acids long. This chain's CDR3 is CASSSRVLAETQYF. Written as DNA, the CDR3 is TGTGCCAGCAGCTCGCGGGTCCTAGCAGAGACCCAGTACTTC.

This clonotype was picked up one time. The junction shows a germline mismatch at one end, possibly a read error. The rearrangement joins TRBV20-1 to TRBJ2-1; TRBD2 aligns across 8 bases. Germline V gives CDR1 DFQATT, CDR2 SNEGSKA (reference sequence). The CDR3 runs to 17 residues. CDR3 DNA sequence: TGCAGTGCCAACTACCCCCGAAGGGCTAGCGGGTACAATAAGCAGTTCTTC. This sequence encodes CSANYPRRASGYNKQFF.

As to this clonotype: The junction departs from germline at one end; a sequencing error may be responsible. The rearrangement links TRBV11-1 to TRBJ1-1; maybe TRBD1 (6 bases). The germline V gene has CDR1 SGHAT and CDR2 FQDESV (reference sequence). The CDR3 is 13 residues long. CDR3 region: CVISLGGYTEAFF. CDR3 sequence (DNA): TGTGTCATCAGCTTAGGGGGGTACACTGAAGCCTTCTTT.

This clonotype came up many times. The chain employs TRBV5-4 and TRBJ1-1, with D unclear. The CDR3 runs 12 residues. Germline V gene sequence: CDR1 SGHNT, CDR2 YYREEE (reference sequence). Trimming shortened V by 3 bases and J by 3 bases, and 6 bases separated the two germline ends. Written as DNA, the CDR3 is TGTGCCAGCAGCTCGCTACACACTGAAGCTTTCTTT. As protein: CASSSLHTEAFF.

This clonotype was recorded once. The junction departs from germline at one end; a sequencing error may be responsible. The chain carries TRBV11-2 and TRBJ2-1; 14 nucleotides align to TRBD2. Germline CDR1 SGHAT, CDR2 FQNNGV. The CDR3 sequence is 17 residues long. CDR3: CDSSHQGGTSGSSEQFF. The DNA of the CDR3 is TGTGACAGCAGCCACCAGGGTGGGACTAGCGGGAGTAGTGAGCAGTTCTTC.

This clonotype was seen more than once but under ten times. The V and J genes are TRBV25-1 and TRBJ1-4, with D perhaps TRBD1 (6 bases). With 2 bases removed from V and 8 bases from J, the gap between germline ends came to 15 bases. This CDR3 comprises 15 residues. Germline values: CDR1 MGHDK, CDR2 SYGVNS. In DNA form, the CDR3 reads TGTGCCAGCAGTGAACCAAAACAGGGAAGCGAAAAACTGTTTTTT. Translating gives CASSEPKQGSEKLFF.

This clonotype is classed as medium-sized. The rearrangement uses TRBV6-5 and TRBJ1-6, with D hard to call. The CDR3 is 16 amino acids. Trimming removed 5 bases from V and 3 bases from J, with 14 bases in between. The V gene's germline CDR1 is MNHEY and CDR2 SVGAGI. The CDR3 nucleotides read TGTGCCAGCAGTCCTGGACGGTTGTTCTATAATTCACCCCTCCACTTT. This sequence encodes CASSPGRLFYNSPLHF.

In regard to this clonotype: No conserved phenylalanine or tryptophan ends this CDR3, so it is likely a read error. The chain employs TRBV6-6 and TRBJ2-7; 7 nucleotides match TRBD1. The germline V gene has CDR1 MNHNY and CDR2 SVGAGI (reference sequence). The CDR3 runs to 14 residues. The ends lost 4 bases at V and 4 bases at J; junction bases unmatched: 7. The CDR3 region has the DNA TGTGCCAGCAGTTTCGTTCAGGGGGAGTACGAGCAGTACTTA. This encodes CASSFVQGEYEQYL.

A few counts support this clonotype. V gene TRBV24-1 combines with J gene TRBJ2-2, with 11 bases lining up with TRBD2. CDR1 is KGHDR, CDR2 SFDVKD, per germline. With 5 bases clipped from V and 2 bases from J, the junction kept 6 bases outside the gene matches. The CDR3 length is 17 residues. This CDR3 reads CATSVSTSGTNTGELFF. The CDR3 DNA sequence: TGTGCCACCAGTGTATCGACTAGCGGGACCAACACCGGGGAGCTGTTTTTT.

A remark on this clonotype: One end of the junction does not line up with germline, which may come from a read error. The chain couples TRBV6-5 to TRBJ2-1; D is uncertain. Per the germline V gene, CDR1 is MNHEY and CDR2 is SVGAGI. The CDR3 consists of 16 residues. The CDR3, as DNA: TGTGTCAGCAGATCCCCCCTGGCTAAGTCCTACAATGAGCAGTTCTTC. This translates into CVSRSPLAKSYNEQFF.

The V call is TRBV11-2, the J call TRBJ2-1; TRBD2 might be the D (6 bases). Trimming shortened V by 7 bases and J by 8 bases, and 15 bases separated the two germline ends. This CDR3 has 13 residues. Germline loops: CDR1 SGHAT, CDR2 FQNNGV. Written as DNA, the CDR3 is TGTGCCAGCATCGTGCCGCGGGGCCATGAGCAGTTCTTC. It translates to CASIVPRGHEQFF.

The chain uses TRBV11-2 and TRBJ2-1; TRBD2 matches at 14 bases. Trimming took 4 bases from V and 9 from J; bases not matched to a gene: 14. In germline, CDR1 is SGHAT, CDR2 FQNNGV. The CDR3 has 18 amino acids. CDR3 sequence reads: CASSSQGLAGGPGSEQFF. Written as DNA, the CDR3 is TGTGCCAGCAGCTCTCAAGGACTAGCGGGAGGACCAGGCAGTGAGCAGTTCTTC.

On this clonotype: Lacking the conserved final phenylalanine or tryptophan, this CDR3 likely reflects a read error. CDR3 in amino acids: CASSRGGWSEQFS. The DNA for the CDR3 is TGTGCTAGCAGCCGAGGAGGCTGGAGTGAGCAGTTCTCC. The rearrangement joins TRBV11-2 to TRBJ2-1, with D perhaps TRBD2 (5 bases). The CDR3 totals 13 residues. Germline CDR1 reads SGHAT; CDR2 reads FQNNGV.

This clonotype has a count of ten or more. The rearrangement uses TRBV12-3 or TRBV12-4 and TRBJ1-4, with 7 positions matching TRBD1. V gave up 3 bases and J gave up 10 bases; unmatched junction bases: 8. This CDR3 contains 14 residues. Written as DNA, the CDR3 is TGTGCCAGCAGTTTTGGAAATACAGGGGCAAAACTGTTTTTT. As protein: CASSFGNTGAKLFF.

This clonotype has a count of ten or more. The chain has TRBV20-1 and TRBJ2-3; 13 bases map to TRBD2. Trimming at V came to 3 bases and at J to 4 bases, leaving 4 bases not matched to a gene. Germline CDR1 is DFQATT and CDR2 is SNEGSKA (reference sequence). This CDR3 has 15 amino acids. The CDR3, as DNA: TGCAGTGCTAGTCGGACTAGCGGGAGAGCAGATACGCAGTATTTT. Encoded protein: CSASRTSGRADTQYF.